Listed below are T cell receptor beta chains from one sample, sequenced in a study of regulatory T cells in long-lasting Graves disease. MiXCR, run by TCRdb on the multiplex PCR reads, gives a single entry per CDR3 protein. The data show some 450,000 distinct CDR3 sequences, 23% seen once. The input for sequencing was peripheral blood mononuclear cells (PBMCs), taken when the disease was refractory, from a patient treated with antithyroid drugs. Every receptor here comes from a female donor with Graves disease. CDR3s include the opening cysteine and the closing phenylalanine or tryptophan. Fields, in order: CDR3 length, clone size, D gene, J gene, V gene, CDR3 DNA, CDR3 protein. A D gene is named only where the DNA matches it firmly. Size is stated for part of the rows, as once, few or many counts, or as a class when the clone is expanded.

length: 13; size: .; D: .; J: TRBJ1-1; V: TRBV27; DNA: TGTGCCAGCAGTTTATTGGGAACAGGACTAGCTTTCTTT; CDR3: CASSLLGTGLAFF
length: 14; size: .; D: .; J: TRBJ1-1; V: TRBV3-1; DNA: TGTGCCAGCAGCCGAAAGAGACGGAACACTGAAGCTTTCTTT; CDR3: CASSRKRRNTEAFF
length: 15; size: .; D: TRBD1; J: TRBJ1-5; V: TRBV19; DNA: TGTGCCAGTAGCCCGTTGACAGGGGTCAATCAGCCCCAGCATTTT; CDR3: CASSPLTGVNQPQHF
length: 13; size: many; D: TRBD1; J: TRBJ1-1; V: TRBV12-5; DNA: TGTGCTAGTGGCCGACAGGGTTTCACTGAAGCTTTCTTT; CDR3: CASGRQGFTEAFF
length: 14; size: many; D: .; J: TRBJ2-7; V: TRBV27; DNA: TGTGCCAGCAGTGATATTACAGGGAACTACGAGCAGTACTTC; CDR3: CASSDITGNYEQYF
length: 14; size: many; D: TRBD1; J: TRBJ2-7; V: TRBV5-1; DNA: TGTGCCAGCAGCTTGGGGGGACAGGGCTCCGAGCAGTACTTC; CDR3: CASSLGGQGSEQYF
length: 13; size: .; D: .; J: TRBJ1-1; V: TRBV5-5; DNA: TGTGCCAGCAGCATACAGGGTTGGGATGAAGCTTTCTTT; CDR3: CASSIQGWDEAFF
length: 16; size: many; D: TRBD2; J: TRBJ2-7; V: TRBV28; DNA: TGTGCCAGCAGTTTATTGGGGACTAGCGGGAGTTACGAGCAGTACTTC; CDR3: CASSLLGTSGSYEQYF
length: 17; size: few; D: TRBD1; J: TRBJ2-7; V: TRBV11-2; DNA: TGTGCCAGCAGCTCCGGGACAGGGGTATCTTATGGATACGAGCAGTACTTC; CDR3: CASSSGTGVSYGYEQYF
length: 14; size: many; D: .; J: TRBJ2-2; V: TRBV12-3/TRBV12-4; DNA: TGTGCCAGCAGGGACGGATTAGCACCCGGGGAGCTGTTTTTT; CDR3: CASRDGLAPGELFF
length: 17; size: many; D: TRBD1; J: TRBJ2-7; V: TRBV20-1; DNA: TGCAGTGCTAGAGACCTCGGTCGTGGGACAGGGAGCTACGAGCAGTACTTC; CDR3: CSARDLGRGTGSYEQYF
length: 14; size: .; D: TRBD1; J: TRBJ2-5; V: TRBV7-7; DNA: TGTGCTAGCAGCGGGACAGGGGGCTCGGAGACCCAGTACTTC; CDR3: CASSGTGGSETQYF
length: 14; size: many; D: .; J: TRBJ1-1; V: TRBV7-3; DNA: TGTGCCAGCAGCTTAACATTTCAGAACACTGAAGCTTTCTTT; CDR3: CASSLTFQNTEAFF
length: 15; size: .; D: TRBD1; J: TRBJ2-7; V: TRBV7-2; DNA: TGTGCCAGCAGCTTACAGGAGACAGGGGCCTACGAGCAGTACTTC; CDR3: CASSLQETGAYEQYF
length: 17; size: few; D: TRBD1; J: TRBJ1-2; V: TRBV7-3; DNA: TGTGCCAGCAGCCCCTTAGGGAACTTGGGACAGAACTATGGCTACACCTTC; CDR3: CASSPLGNLGQNYGYTF
length: 15; size: few; D: .; J: TRBJ1-4; V: TRBV27; DNA: TGTGCCAGCAGTCGGTCAGGGGTCCTTAATGAAAAACTGTTTTTT; CDR3: CASSRSGVLNEKLFF
length: 15; size: .; D: TRBD1; J: TRBJ2-6; V: TRBV3-1; DNA: TGTGCCAGCAGCATCGACAGGGCTGGGGCCAACGTCCTGACTTTC; CDR3: CASSIDRAGANVLTF
length: 15; size: .; D: TRBD1; J: TRBJ1-2; V: TRBV2; DNA: TGTGCCAGCGGTCCGGGCGGACAGGTGAACTATGGCTACACCTTC; CDR3: CASGPGGQVNYGYTF
length: 13; size: many; D: TRBD2; J: TRBJ2-7; V: TRBV6-2/TRBV6-3; DNA: TGTGCCAGCAGTTACAGGGGAGGGTACGAGCAGTACTTC; CDR3: CASSYRGGYEQYF
length: 10; size: few; D: .; J: TRBJ2-4; V: TRBV2; DNA: TGTGCCAGCAGTAAAGGTTTGAGCGTCTTC; CDR3: CASSKGLSVF
length: 11; size: .; D: .; J: TRBJ2-7; V: TRBV29-1; DNA: TGCAGCGTTGAAGATATAGACGAGCAGTACTTC; CDR3: CSVEDIDEQYF
length: 16; size: few; D: TRBD2; J: TRBJ2-7; V: TRBV6-9; DNA: TGTGCCAGCAGTTCCAAGACTAGCGGGAGTTACTACGAGCAGTACTTC; CDR3: CASSSKTSGSYYEQYF
length: 17; size: .; D: TRBD2; J: TRBJ2-7; V: TRBV5-6; DNA: TGTGCCAGCAGCTTGGCCAGGGACTACCCACTCTCCTACGAGCAGTACTTC; CDR3: CASSLARDYPLSYEQYF
length: 12; size: few; D: .; J: TRBJ2-5; V: TRBV20-1; DNA: TGCAGTGCTCGTCGGGACGGAGAGACCCAGTACTTC; CDR3: CSARRDGETQYF
length: 16; size: .; D: TRBD1; J: TRBJ2-5; V: TRBV28; DNA: TGTGCCAGCAGTTATGACAGGGCAGCCCCAGGAGAGACCCAGTACTTC; CDR3: CASSYDRAAPGETQYF
length: 15; size: few; D: .; J: TRBJ1-2; V: TRBV27; DNA: TGTGCCAGCAGTTTAACACGTCGGGGGCCCTATGGCTACACCTTC; CDR3: CASSLTRRGPYGYTF
length: 20; size: .; D: TRBD2; J: TRBJ2-6; V: TRBV9; DNA: TGTGCCAGCAGCGCGCCGGCGACCGGGACTAGCGGAACTGGGGCCAACGTCCTGACTTTC; CDR3: CASSAPATGTSGTGANVLTF
length: 11; size: few; D: .; J: TRBJ1-2; V: TRBV5-8; DNA: TGTGCCAGCAGCTTGTCACAAGGCTACACCTTC; CDR3: CASSLSQGYTF
length: 14; size: .; D: .; J: TRBJ1-3; V: TRBV7-8; DNA: TGTGCCAGCAGCTTAGAGGGGCTTGGAAACACCATATATTTT; CDR3: CASSLEGLGNTIYF
length: 15; size: .; D: TRBD1; J: TRBJ1-4; V: TRBV11-2; DNA: TGTGCCAGCAGCTTGGGGACAGGGGATTTTGGAAAACTGTTTTTT; CDR3: CASSLGTGDFGKLFF
length: 16; size: .; D: TRBD1; J: TRBJ1-1; V: TRBV3-1; DNA: TGTGCCAGCAGCCATTGGGGGACAGGGGGACGGACTGAAGCTTTCTTT; CDR3: CASSHWGTGGRTEAFF